This T cell receptor (beta chain) was recovered during a study of cytomegalovirus exposure and HLA in healthy donors (dated by TCRdb to the late 2010s). About the full investigation: According to an earlier analysis of a few hundred of the donors, roughly 180 million T cells yielded 90 million to 130 million unique TCR beta sequences and 250 to 350 Gb of sequence data. An early release covering more than 500 HLA-typed donors comprised approximately 300 gigabases of sequencing data and around 85 million unique TCR sequences. Of the roughly 400 genotyped donors, over 65% fell in the genetic ancestry cluster associated with self-reported Caucasian donors. The study aimed to test whether cataloging public T cell receptors could reveal signatures of past pathogen exposure. The study used immunosequencing to profile the T cell repertoires of 666 subjects and linked those repertoires to cytomegalovirus serostatus. In addition to the first cohort of 666 subjects, a separate validation cohort of 120 different subjects was used. High-throughput TCR immunosequencing, statistical association of individual TCRs with disease status, and machine learning were combined to predict cytomegalovirus infection status. A later analysis re-analyzed previously published TCR beta repertoires from about 730 donors and added high-resolution HLA genotyping to study TCR occurrence patterns. Rather than drawing on any new phenotypic data, the later analysis identified candidate immune exposures from TCR beta sequences and the way those sequences occurred across donors. To decide whether each TCR beta V gene segment behaved as functional or pseudogenic, an earlier analysis of fewer than 750 of the donors relied on high-throughput TCR beta sequencing. Donor age, sex, ethnicity and CMV serostatus were compiled together with the repertoire data. A later genetic analysis took genome-wide SNP genotypes for 398 of the 666 donors and used that subset as a discovery cohort. Every repertoire in the discovery cohort had been generated on one and the same sequencing platform. Class I and class II HLA loci were covered by the typing at four-digit resolution. Typing coverage differed by locus: A, B, C, DRB1 and DQB1 were typed in roughly 629-640 donors, DQA1 in about 550, DPA1 in some 610, and DPB1 in 400 to 480. Four or five DR-DQ haplotypes were treated as single units for association and clustering because of strong linkage in the cohort. Across around 400 genotyped donors of the cohort, an average of about 240,000 unique TCR beta nucleotide sequences per donor were sequenced, and around 19% of those sequences were non-productive.

Libraries were prepared through the immunoSEQ multiplex PCR assay. For the multiplex PCR, a mixture combining 60 forward primers for TCR Vbeta segments and 13 reverse primers for TCR Jbeta segments was used. Amplification of the CDR3 region of rearranged TCR beta genes was performed with a multiplex PCR assay on genomic DNA. On the Illumina HiSeq System, the amplified TCR beta libraries were sequenced as 87-base-pair reads. Per the original workflow: In a later analysis, some 80 million unique TCR beta chains were counted across the roughly 610 repertoires, and roughly 10 million of these chains were shared by at least two donors. Raw reads were error-corrected and collapsed into unique sequences with a nearest-neighbor algorithm that merged closely related sequences to remove PCR and sequencing errors. CDR3 sequences were aligned to IMGT reference sequences to assign V, D and J gene segments. For a sequence to be retained, a match of at least six nucleotides was required to both a V gene segment and a J gene segment. Rearrangements were called productive when the CDR3 lacked stop codons and stayed in frame with V and J; all others were non-productive. CDR3 was defined according to IMGT convention as the region running from the second conserved V-encoded cysteine to the conserved J-encoded phenylalanine. Sequences without an unambiguous match to a single V gene segment were excluded from the earlier analysis of 587 of the donors. In an earlier analysis of 450 to 750 of the donors, a V segment was called functional when productive rearrangements were above 56.7%, and segregating when the standard deviation between donors exceeded 5%. A statistical classification framework was built to diagnose cytomegalovirus status from the catalog of TCR beta chain sequences. A later analysis assigned V and J genes by comparing TCR nucleotide sequences with IMGT/GENE-DB human TR gene sequences. In a later analysis, CDR3 sequences and most-parsimonious VDJ recombination scenarios were assigned using the TCRdist pipeline. In a later analysis, each TCR beta chain was defined by its CDR3 amino acid sequence together with its V-gene family, and reads without a unique V-gene family were excluded. To address suspected cross-contamination and a sequencing artifact, a later analysis removed over 500 highly shared, low-generation-probability nucleotide sequences. In a later analysis, a clonal expansion index for each public chain was calculated from normalized within-repertoire ranks of inferred template counts. In a later analysis, generation probabilities were computed using a VDJ recombination model fitted to out-of-frame rearrangements, and the results were checked against IGoR. In a later analysis, TCR-TCR, TCR-HLA and TCR-CMV co-occurrence was scored with hypergeometric tests, and a repertoire-size bias correction was applied to TCR pairs. False discovery rates were estimated in a later analysis by permuting HLA or CMV assignments 20 times. In a later analysis, co-occurring TCRs were grouped with DBSCAN, and TCRdist sequence similarity was added when clustering was performed within HLA-allele-positive subsets. Co-occurrence clustering excluded repertoires with fewer than 30,000 or more than 120,000 public chains, plus five with anomalous nucleotide sharing. TCRdb retrieved this table from immuneACCESS and kept in-frame rearrangements only. Not all clones are present; in checked studies, unresolved V genes account for under half, and no reason is known for the remainder. V, J and clone size are taken as reported in that table, and D and trimming were inferred from the DNA itself. The sample has roughly 110,000 clones on record, 77% of them singletons. The top ten constitute approximately 4.2% of the sample.

From a lookup of the germline V gene (reference sequence), CDR1 and CDR2 are MNHEY and SMNVEV. Between the V and J ends, shortened by 2 bases and 0 bases respectively, the junction contains 10 bases. From the cysteine up to the phenylalanine, the CDR3 has a length of 15 residues. Only the CDR3 region is kept as DNA, spanning 45 bases read in frame from base 1. Turning to this clone: The antigen this receptor binds is unknown. No per-base quality is available; no much larger clone lies one base away.

The cohort comprised fewer than 700 healthy bone marrow donors. All cohort members were sampled while nominally healthy, although unrecorded immune exposures were likely present. The donor was CMV seronegative and was included in the group of a few hundred seronegative cohort members. Every donor gave a peripheral blood sample, and the peripheral blood mononuclear cells from that sample were used for TCR beta sequencing. The Qiagen DNeasy Blood Extraction Kit was used to extract genomic DNA from the blood cell samples. Results the study describes overall, beyond this receptor: The study listed 150 to 200 TCR beta chains as associated with cytomegalovirus. An association between a missense DCLRE1C variant and V-gene and J-gene trimming of TCR beta chains was found in a later genetic analysis and replicated in an independent cohort. An earlier analysis of approximately 600 of the donors showed that most TCR beta V segments appeared in productive rearrangements either about 87% or about 30% of the time, which broadly matched IMGT annotations. Only TCR beta chains were sequenced in this cohort, and the absence of alpha or paired-chain data limited detectable features. Because the 87-base-pair reads could not distinguish some IMGT-functional V segments, including TRBV6-2 and TRBV6-3, those segments were excluded. Roughly uniform sequencing depth across donors was assumed in presence/absence analyses, although this assumption may not hold. The sequencing pipeline was judged likely to have produced a cluster of highly shared sequence variants as a technical artifact. A later analysis reported that several top co-occurrence clusters appeared linked to parvovirus B19, influenza, CMV and Epstein-Barr virus. Because HLA typing was unavailable for some donors at each locus, only the typed subset was used in association tests. According to the authors, the approach could potentially be generalized to other disease states and immunological phenotypes. A further reported finding was that TCR beta sequences accurately predicted the HLA-A and HLA-B alleles for most subjects in the first cohort. A later analysis associated approximately 17,000 TCR beta sequences with specific HLA alleles at a false discovery rate of 0.05. Correlated functional status among segregating V segments might be attributable to linkage disequilibrium, but an unknown experimental factor could not be ruled out. When HLA alleles, especially DR and DQ, strongly co-occurred, TCR associations were difficult to assign to individual alleles. CMV serostatus was the only immune exposure information available for the cohort. According to a later genetic analysis, donors in an Asian-associated ancestry cluster had fewer N-insertions in productive TCRs than the approximately 610-donor mean. Most TCR sequences were seen in very few donors, while some public TCRs were found in many individuals. The classifier was reported to diagnose cytomegalovirus status with high specificity and sensitivity in both the original cohort and the validation cohort. Approximately 18 rarely observed V segments, including chromosome 9 orphons, were excluded from the earlier analysis of several hundred of the donors because counts were too low. In vitro tests confirmed that a few of the cytomegalovirus-associated TCR beta chains recognize cytomegalovirus antigens. A later analysis found that TCR association rates varied across HLA loci, with DRB1 alleles showing the most associated TCRs and HLA-C alleles the fewest. A later analysis found that most CMV-associated TCR beta chains appeared HLA-restricted, with HLA associations seemingly driven largely by CMV exposure. A later analysis found that HLA-associated TCR beta chains were more clonally expanded and had lower generation probabilities than equally common non-associated chains.

This receptor was obtained from a male donor in good health and CMV-seronegative. Sequenced material: PBMCs. The sequence joins TRBV27 to TRBJ1-2; 5 matching bases give a weak D call of TRBD1. The CDR3 region has the sequence CASSLETAPNYGYTF. The nucleotide sequence is given as TGTGCCAGCAGTTTAGAGACAGCCCCTAACTATGGCTACACCTTC.